One sample yielded the 8 T cell receptor beta chains listed below, sequenced in a study of T cells in Graves' hyperthyroidism and ophthalmopathy. Amplification yielded TCR beta CDR3 regions, with RNA transcripts as the source. TCR CDR3 underwent first-round RT-PCR with the HTBI primer set. TCRdb reprocessed the multiplex PCR reads with MiXCR, giving one entry per CDR3 protein. The table includes a few hundred thousand distinct CDR3 sequences, around 16% detected once. Sequencing input: blood. The receptor set was obtained from a woman between 50 and 59 years old with Graves' hyperthyroidism.

The chain is built from TRBV7-9 and TRBJ1-2; 7 bases line up with TRBD1. CDR1 is SEHNR and CDR2 is FQNEAQ in the germline V gene (reference sequence). After removal of 4 bases from V and 6 bases from J, the junction contained 8 bases not matched to a gene. This CDR3 region has 14 residues. Written as DNA, the CDR3 is TGTGCCAGCAGCTCAGGACAGGCTTTCGATGGCTACACCTTC. Amino acids: CASSSGQAFDGYTF.

This clonotype was seen repeatedly, ten times or more. V gene TRBV2 combines with J gene TRBJ2-1; 9 bases match TRBD2. The J segment lost 8 bases and the V segment lost 10 bases, leaving 15 bases of the junction unmatched. This CDR3 is built from 15 residues. CDR1 and CDR2 from the germline V gene are SNHLY and FYNNEI. The CDR3 loop is CATTALGLASDEQFF. CDR3 coding DNA: TGTGCCACCACGGCCCTGGGACTAGCTAGCGATGAGCAGTTCTTC.

CDR3 sequence (DNA): TGTGCCAGCAGAAGGGACCGGGACAGGTACTACGAGCAGTACTTC. Amino acids: CASRRDRDRYYEQYF. This chain links TRBV6-2 or TRBV6-3 with TRBJ2-7; the match to TRBD1 covers 8 bases. V shed 6 bases, J shed 3 bases, and the junction held 10 bases outside the gene matches. The CDR3 has 15 amino acids. Germline loops: CDR1 MNHEY, CDR2 SVGEGT.

This clonotype was counted at least ten times. V is TRBV12-3 or TRBV12-4 and J is TRBJ2-3; 7 nucleotides match TRBD1. V lost 5 bases to trimming and J lost 0 bases; unmatched junction nucleotides: 5. The CDR3 sequence is 15 residues long. The CDR3 protein is CASSRDRPSTDTQYF. Written as DNA, the CDR3 is TGTGCCAGCAGTAGGGACAGACCCAGCACAGATACGCAGTATTTT.

This clonotype has a count of ten or more. The gene calls are TRBV28 and TRBJ1-1; maybe TRBD1 (6 bases). The CDR3 loop spans 14 amino acids. V shed 6 bases and J shed 1 base, with 12 bases lying between them. Germline CDR1 and CDR2: MDHEN and SYDVKM. The CDR3 loop reads CASSYPGQNTEAFF. The CDR3, as DNA: TGTGCCAGCAGCTACCCGGGACAGAACACTGAAGCTTTCTTT.

This clonotype was picked up a small number of times. The J gene is TRBJ2-5, the V gene TRBV5-4, with 7 positions matching TRBD1. Germline V lookup: CDR1 SGHNT, CDR2 YYREEE (reference sequence). The CDR3 runs 14 residues. V was pared by 4 bases and J by 1 base, with 4 bases of the junction left unmatched. CDR3 bases: TGTGCCAGCAGCCATCGACAGGGCCAAGAGACCCAGTACTTC. It codes for CASSHRQGQETQYF.

The chain joins TRBV30 to TRBJ2-7, with 10 nucleotides matching TRBD2. Looked up from germline, CDR1 is GTSNPN and CDR2 is SVGIG (reference sequence). Unmatched junction bases numbered 6, after V lost 1 base and J lost 6 bases. CDR3 size: 14 residues. The CDR3 spells CAWSALAGVGEQYF. The CDR3 DNA sequence: TGTGCCTGGAGTGCCCTAGCGGGAGTTGGCGAGCAGTACTTC.

This clonotype was found many times. V is TRBV28 and J is TRBJ2-7; D tentatively fits TRBD1 or TRBD2 (6 bases each). The CDR3 length is 13 residues. The germline CDR1 and CDR2 sequences are MDHEN and SYDVKM. Trimming cost V 7 bases and J 5 bases, with 15 bases left between them. CDR3 residues: CASKGGLKDEQYF. CDR3 DNA sequence: TGTGCCAGCAAGGGGGGCCTGAAGGACGAGCAGTACTTC.